This TCR beta chain was recovered during a study of long-term antiretroviral therapy in people with HIV. On this clone itself: Its antigen is not identified.

At survey level, the immunoSEQ assay was run in its v3.0 version. Profiled with immunoSEQ multiplex PCR; TCRdb holds only in-frame clones, not every one. The repertoire has 16,000 or so clones, roughly 81% of them found once; the top ten carry roughly 5.2%. In the United States, treatment was given to all participants with HIV. This CDR3 contains 12 residues. In germline, CDR1 is ENHRY, CDR2 SYGVKD. The V gene lost 0 bases and the J gene lost 7 bases, with 4 bases spanning the gap. Notes on the study in general: Information on adherence to ART, viral resistance or therapy changes was unavailable.

This material consisted of unsorted PBMCs, taken 0.5 years after starting antiretroviral therapy. The receptor was isolated from a middle-aged woman with HIV. V gene TRBV10-3 combines with J gene TRBJ1-5, with D unclear. The CDR3 coding sequence is TGTGCCATCAGTGAGTCGGAGCAGCCCCAGCATTTT. This encodes CAISESEQPQHF.